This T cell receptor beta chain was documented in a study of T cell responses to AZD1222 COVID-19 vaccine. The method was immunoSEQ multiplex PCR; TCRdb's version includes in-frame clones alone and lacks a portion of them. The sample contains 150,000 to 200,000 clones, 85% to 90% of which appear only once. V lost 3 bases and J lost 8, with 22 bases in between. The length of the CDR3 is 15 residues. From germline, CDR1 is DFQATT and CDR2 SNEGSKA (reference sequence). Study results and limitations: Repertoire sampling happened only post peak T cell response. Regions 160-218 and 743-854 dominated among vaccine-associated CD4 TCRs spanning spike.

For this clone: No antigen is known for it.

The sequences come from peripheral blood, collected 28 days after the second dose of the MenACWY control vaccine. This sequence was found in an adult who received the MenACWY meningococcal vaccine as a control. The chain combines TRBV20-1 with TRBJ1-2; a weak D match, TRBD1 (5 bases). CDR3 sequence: CSASSTLTGRGGYTF. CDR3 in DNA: TGCAGTGCTAGTTCCACCTTAACAGGCCGTGGGGGCTACACCTTC.